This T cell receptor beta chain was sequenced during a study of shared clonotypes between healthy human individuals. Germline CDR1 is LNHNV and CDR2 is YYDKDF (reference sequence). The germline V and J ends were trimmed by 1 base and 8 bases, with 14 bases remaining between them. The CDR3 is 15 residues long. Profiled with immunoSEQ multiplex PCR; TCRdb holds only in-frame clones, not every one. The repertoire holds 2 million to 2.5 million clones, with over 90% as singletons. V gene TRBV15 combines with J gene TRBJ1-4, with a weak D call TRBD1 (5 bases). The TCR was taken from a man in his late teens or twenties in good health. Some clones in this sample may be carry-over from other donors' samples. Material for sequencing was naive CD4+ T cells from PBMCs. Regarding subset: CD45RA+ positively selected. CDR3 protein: CATSRGAGWTEKLFF. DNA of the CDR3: TGTGCCACCAGCAGAGGGGCGGGCTGGACAGAAAAACTGTTTTTT.